The T cell receptor beta chain under discussion was sequenced for a study of cytomegalovirus exposure and HLA in healthy donors. Vbeta (60) and Jbeta (13) primers were used in the PCR. The protocol was immunoSEQ multiplex PCR, while the TCRdb copy is restricted to in-frame clones and leaves out a portion. The table shows more than 150,000 clones, with around 77% occurring only once. This clone was counted once. Its antigen is undetermined. Points from the study as a whole: Later analysis indicated greater clonal expansion among HLA-associated TCR beta chains than among equally common other chains. In a later analysis, productive TCRs from donors in an Asian-associated ancestry cluster reportedly carried fewer N-insertions than the cohort mean. In presence/absence analyses, roughly uniform sequencing depth across donors was assumed.

The CDR3 sequence is 15 residues long. The trim removed 1 base at V and 8 bases at J, leaving 7 bases unmatched. From germline, CDR1 is SGHAT and CDR2 FQNNGV. This TCR was sampled from a woman aged 25 to 39 in good health and CMV-seronegative. The source material was PBMCs. V and J are TRBV11-2 and TRBJ1-1, with TRBD1 matching over 10 bases. The CDR3: CASSLARDRGSEAFF. CDR3 DNA: TGTGCCAGCAGCTTAGCCCGGGACAGGGGTTCCGAAGCTTTCTTT.